This is a list of T cell receptor beta chains from one sample in a study of T-cell memory formation after mild COVID-19. TCRdb reanalysed the 5' RACE reads using MiXCR and keeps one entry per CDR3 protein. The repertoire consists of 180,000 or so distinct CDR3 sequences, with roughly 12% occurring once and the leading ten covering approximately 3.4%. Sequenced input: PBMCs or a T cell subset sorted from them (not recorded which). All receptors derive from a man in his late teens or twenties who had mild COVID-19 (a few samples of this study predate the infection). Cell type and time point are not known. Both conserved end residues are part of each CDR3.

V: TRBV27; J: TRBJ2-3; CDR3: CASSSGGGTQYF
V: TRBV7-8; J: TRBJ1-5; CDR3: CASSLARANQPQHF
V: TRBV10-2; J: TRBJ2-1; CDR3: CASRTSGGSSYNEQFF
V: TRBV9; J: TRBJ1-5; CDR3: CASSRDSAYQPQHF
V: TRBV7-2; J: TRBJ2-1; CDR3: CASSSADEQFF
V: TRBV20-1; J: TRBJ2-3; CDR3: CSAPQGVRTDTQYF
V: TRBV7-3; J: TRBJ2-3; CDR3: CASSPYLGTQYF
V: TRBV4-3; J: TRBJ2-5; CDR3: CASSQGTGQETQYF
V: TRBV20-1; J: TRBJ1-5; CDR3: CSARDLGGADQPQHF
V: TRBV5-1; J: TRBJ2-5; CDR3: CASSLAATSGEETQYF
V: TRBV6-5; J: TRBJ1-2; CDR3: CASSPRQDPLFYGYTF
V: TRBV15; J: TRBJ1-5; CDR3: CATRRGDQPQHF
V: TRBV12-3/TRBV12-4; J: TRBJ2-3; CDR3: CASSPPWTGGQYTQYF
V: TRBV5-1; J: TRBJ2-1; CDR3: CASRSGTNLGNEQFF
V: TRBV12-3/TRBV12-4; J: TRBJ2-7; CDR3: CASSPGTGGNEQYF
V: TRBV10-3; J: TRBJ2-5; CDR3: CAIRDRGQSETQYF
V: TRBV5-1; J: TRBJ2-5; CDR3: CASSPYPKTVGETQYF
V: TRBV7-9; J: TRBJ2-5; CDR3: CASSRSGTGDPLATQYF